This T cell receptor beta chain was recorded in a study of Graves' ophthalmopathy and Graves' hyperthyroidism. In its sample, this clonotype was seen once. Amplification of TCR beta CDR3 regions used RNA transcripts. HTBI-primed RT-PCR formed the first round, and a multiplex PCR formed the second. TCRdb re-derived calls from the multiplex PCR reads in MiXCR, one entry per CDR3 protein. The sample holds approximately 380,000 distinct CDR3 sequences, 20% to 25% seen once. This CDR3 has 15 amino acids. V lost 6 bases and J lost 4; bases outside the gene matches: 10. The germline gives CDR1 MNHNS, CDR2 SASEGT.

This receptor was identified in a woman younger than 35 with stable Graves' hyperthyroidism. The sample consisted of peripheral blood. The chain recombines TRBV6-1 with TRBJ2-7, with TRBD1 matching 9 bases. As DNA, the CDR3 is TGTGCCAGCAGCGCCGAGCAGGACAGGGGATACGAGCAGTACTTC. Translating gives CASSAEQDRGYEQYF.